These 7 T cell receptor beta chains share one sample of origin, sequenced in a study of T cell responses to AZD1222 COVID-19 vaccine. The data were produced by immunoSEQ multiplex PCR, yet TCRdb's version contains in-frame clones alone and is incomplete. The sample consists of over 95,000 clones, more than 85% of them appearing once. Sequenced here: peripheral blood, sampled on day 0 of AZD1222 vaccination. The receptor source for this set is an adult in good health.

J is TRBJ2-3 and V is TRBV7-9; D may be TRBD2 (5 bases). Germline V lookup: CDR1 SEHNR, CDR2 FQNEAQ (reference sequence). The CDR3 is made up of 13 amino acids. Trimming pared 5 bases from V and 4 bases from J, leaving 10 bases between. The CDR3 is CASSPLAADTQYF. CDR3 in DNA: TGTGCCAGCAGCCCCCTAGCCGCAGATACGCAGTATTTT.

This sequence joins TRBV6-2 or TRBV6-3 and TRBJ2-1, with 10 bases fitting TRBD1. V was pared by 2 bases and J by 6 bases, with 7 bases of the junction left unmatched. The CDR3 covers 16 residues. Germline CDR1 MNHEY, CDR2 SVGEGT. CDR3 bases: TGTGCCAGCAGTTACGGAGGGACAGGGGACCCCAATGAGCAGTTCTTC. Translation gives CASSYGGTGDPNEQFF.

The chain carries TRBV3-1 (or the pseudogene TRBV3-2) and TRBJ1-1; 7 positions match TRBD1. J was trimmed by 0 bases and V by 5 bases; bases with no gene match: 3. CDR1 and CDR2 from the germline V gene are LGHDT and YNNKEL (reference sequence). The CDR3 loop spans 14 amino acids. CDR3 amino acids: CASSAGQMNTEAFF. Written as DNA, the CDR3 is TGTGCCAGCAGCGCGGGACAGATGAACACTGAAGCTTTCTTT.

The rearrangement joins TRBV7-3 to TRBJ1-1, with D unresolved. V was cut by 6 bases and J by 0 bases, with 8 bases left in between. The CDR3 extends over 13 amino acids. Germline values: CDR1 SGHTA, CDR2 FQGTGA. Here the CDR3 DNA reads TGTGCCAGCAGTCAAGACATGAACACTGAAGCTTTCTTT. It yields the protein CASSQDMNTEAFF.

V gene TRBV6-6 combines with J gene TRBJ2-5; TRBD1 matches at 7 bases. From germline, CDR1 is MNHNY and CDR2 SVGAGI (reference sequence). The ends lost 2 bases at V and 4 bases at J; junction bases unmatched: 4. The CDR3 contains 14 residues. CDR3 amino acids: CASSYRGQGETQYF. Here the CDR3 DNA reads TGTGCCAGCAGTTACAGGGGGCAGGGAGAGACCCAGTACTTC.

The chain joins TRBV7-6 to TRBJ2-2; D gene uncertain. The V gene lost 5 bases and the J gene lost 1 base, with 20 bases spanning the gap. The CDR3 runs 18 residues. Germline CDR1 reads SGHVS; CDR2 reads FNYEAQ. This CDR3 is CASSPSPGGPGNTGELFF. Written as DNA, the CDR3 is TGTGCCAGCAGCCCAAGTCCGGGTGGGCCAGGGAACACCGGGGAGCTGTTTTTT.

Worth noting for this clone: A junction boundary mismatches the germline segment, possibly from a read error. This chain uses TRBV7-7 with TRBJ2-1; TRBD2 aligns across 10 bases. This CDR3 contains 15 residues. Per germline, CDR1 SSHAT and CDR2 FNYEAQ (reference sequence). Written as DNA, the CDR3 is TGTGCTAGCAGCTTAGGGCCTAGCGGGGGCAATGAGCAGTTCTTC. Translation: CASSLGPSGGNEQFF. Using reference TRBV7-7 and TRBJ2-1 for the parts outside the CDR3, the full variable domain is GAGVSQSPRYKVTKRGQDVTLRCDPISSHATLYWYQQALGQGPEFLTYFNYEAQPDKSGLPSDRFSAERPEGSISTLTIQRTEQRDSAMYRCASSLGPSGGNEQFFGPGTRLTVL.